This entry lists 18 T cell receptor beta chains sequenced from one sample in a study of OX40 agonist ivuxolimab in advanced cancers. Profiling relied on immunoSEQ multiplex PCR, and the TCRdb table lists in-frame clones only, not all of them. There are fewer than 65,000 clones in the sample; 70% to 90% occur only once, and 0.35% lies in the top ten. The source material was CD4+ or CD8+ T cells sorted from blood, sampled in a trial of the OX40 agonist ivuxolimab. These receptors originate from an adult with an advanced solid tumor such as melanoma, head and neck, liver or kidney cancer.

CDR3 region: CASSPTAGLGTGELFF. The CDR3, as DNA: TGTGCCAGCAGCCCCACAGCAGGCCTCGGCACCGGGGAGCTGTTTTTT. This chain uses TRBV9 with TRBJ2-2, with D uncertain. This CDR3 is built from 16 residues. Germline V gene lookup returns CDR1 SGDLS and CDR2 YYNGEE. V gave up 4 bases and J gave up 4 bases, with 17 bases separating them.

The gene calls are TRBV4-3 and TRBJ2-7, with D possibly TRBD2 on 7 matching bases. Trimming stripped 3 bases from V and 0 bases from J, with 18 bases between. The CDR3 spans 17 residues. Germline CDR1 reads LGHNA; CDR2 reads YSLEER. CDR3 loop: CASSHREAGESSYEQYF. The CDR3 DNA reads TGCGCCAGCAGCCATCGGGAGGCAGGGGAGAGCTCCTACGAGCAGTACTTC.

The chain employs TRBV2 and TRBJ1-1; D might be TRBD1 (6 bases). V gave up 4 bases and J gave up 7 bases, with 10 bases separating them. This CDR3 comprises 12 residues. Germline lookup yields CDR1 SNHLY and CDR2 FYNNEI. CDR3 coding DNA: TGTGCCAGCAGTGCACAGGGAATTGAAGCTTTCTTT. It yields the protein CASSAQGIEAFF.

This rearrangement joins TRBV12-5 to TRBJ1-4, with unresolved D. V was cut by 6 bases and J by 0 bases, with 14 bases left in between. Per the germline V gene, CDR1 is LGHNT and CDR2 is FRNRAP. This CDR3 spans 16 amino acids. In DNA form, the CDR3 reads TGTGCTAGTGGCCCCGGACTCACCCCAACTAATGAAAAACTGTTTTTT. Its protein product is CASGPGLTPTNEKLFF.

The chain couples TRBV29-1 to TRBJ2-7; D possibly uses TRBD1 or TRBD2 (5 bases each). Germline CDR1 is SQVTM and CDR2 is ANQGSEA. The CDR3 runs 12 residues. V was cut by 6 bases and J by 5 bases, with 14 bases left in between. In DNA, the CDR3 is TGCAGCGTCCTATCCGGGACCCACGAGCAGTACTTC. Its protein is CSVLSGTHEQYF.

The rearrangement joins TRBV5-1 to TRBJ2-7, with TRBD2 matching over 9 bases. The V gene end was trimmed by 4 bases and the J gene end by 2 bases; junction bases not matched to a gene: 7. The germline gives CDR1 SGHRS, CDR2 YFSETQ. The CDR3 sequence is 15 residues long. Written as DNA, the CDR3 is TGCGCCAGCAGCCAGCGGACTAGCGCTCCCTACGAGCAGTACTTC. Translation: CASSQRTSAPYEQYF. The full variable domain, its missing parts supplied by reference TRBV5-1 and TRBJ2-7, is KAGVTQTPRYLIKTRGQQVTLSCSPISGHRSVSWYQQTPGQGLQFLFEYFSETQRNKGNFPGRFSGRQFSNSRSEMNVSTLELGDSALYLCASSQRTSAPYEQYFGPGTRLTVT.

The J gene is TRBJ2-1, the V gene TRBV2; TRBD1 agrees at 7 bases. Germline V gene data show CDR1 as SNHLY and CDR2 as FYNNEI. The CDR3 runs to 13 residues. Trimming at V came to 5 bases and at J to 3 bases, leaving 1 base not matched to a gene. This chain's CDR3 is CASSQGVYNEQFF. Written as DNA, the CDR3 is TGTGCCAGCAGTCAGGGGGTCTACAATGAGCAGTTCTTC.

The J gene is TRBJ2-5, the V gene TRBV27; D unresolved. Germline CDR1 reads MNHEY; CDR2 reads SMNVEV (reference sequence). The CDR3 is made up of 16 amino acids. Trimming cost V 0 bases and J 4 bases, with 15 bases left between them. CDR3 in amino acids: CASSLSPAGRRETQYF. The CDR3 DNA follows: TGTGCCAGCAGTTTATCCCCCGCAGGCCGGCGAGAGACCCAGTACTTC.

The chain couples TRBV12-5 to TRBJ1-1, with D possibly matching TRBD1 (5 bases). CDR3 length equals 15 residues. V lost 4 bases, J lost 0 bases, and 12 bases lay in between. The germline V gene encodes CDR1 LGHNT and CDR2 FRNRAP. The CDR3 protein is CASGSTGPLNTEAFF. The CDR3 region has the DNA TGTGCTAGTGGTTCGACGGGGCCTTTGAACACTGAAGCTTTCTTT. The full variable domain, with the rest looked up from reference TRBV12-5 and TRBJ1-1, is DARVTQTPRHKVTEMGQEVTMRCQPILGHNTVFWYRQTMMQGLELLAYFRNRAPLDDSGMPKDRFSAEMPDATLATLKIQPSEPRDSAVYFCASGSTGPLNTEAFFGQGTRLTVV.

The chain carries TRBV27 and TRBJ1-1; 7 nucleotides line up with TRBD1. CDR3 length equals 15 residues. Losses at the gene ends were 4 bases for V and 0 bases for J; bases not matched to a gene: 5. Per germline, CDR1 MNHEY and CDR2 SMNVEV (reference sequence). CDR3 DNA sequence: TGTGCCAGCAGTTGGGACAGTCTTTTGAACACTGAAGCTTTCTTT. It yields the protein CASSWDSLLNTEAFF.

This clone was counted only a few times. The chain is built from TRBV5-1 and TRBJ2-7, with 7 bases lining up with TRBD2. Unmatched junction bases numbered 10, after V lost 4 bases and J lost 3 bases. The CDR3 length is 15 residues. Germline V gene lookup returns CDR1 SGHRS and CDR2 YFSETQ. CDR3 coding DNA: TGCGCCAGCAGCCCCACGGGGAGGGATTTCTACGAGCAGTACTTC. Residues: CASSPTGRDFYEQYF.

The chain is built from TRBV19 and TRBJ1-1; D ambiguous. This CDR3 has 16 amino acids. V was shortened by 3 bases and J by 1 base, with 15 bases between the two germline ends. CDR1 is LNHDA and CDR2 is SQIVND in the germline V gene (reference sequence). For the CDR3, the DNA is TGTGCCAGTAGTATCCTAGTACAGAACTCGAACACTGAAGCTTTCTTT. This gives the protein CASSILVQNSNTEAFF.

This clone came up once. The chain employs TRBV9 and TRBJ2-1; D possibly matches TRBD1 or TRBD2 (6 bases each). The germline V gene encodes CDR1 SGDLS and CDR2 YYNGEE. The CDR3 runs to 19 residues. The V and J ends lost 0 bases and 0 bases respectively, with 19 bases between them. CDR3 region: CASSVVVGYGGRSYNEQFF. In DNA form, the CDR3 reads TGTGCCAGCAGCGTAGTCGTGGGTTATGGGGGGCGCTCCTACAATGAGCAGTTCTTC.

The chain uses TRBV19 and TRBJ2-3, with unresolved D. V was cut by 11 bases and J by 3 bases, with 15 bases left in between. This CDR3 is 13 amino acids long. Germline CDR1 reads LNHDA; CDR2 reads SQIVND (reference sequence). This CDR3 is CASQLAFTDTQYF. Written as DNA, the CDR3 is TGTGCCTCCCAGTTGGCGTTTACAGATACGCAGTATTTT. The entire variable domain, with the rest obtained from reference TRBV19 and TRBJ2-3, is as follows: DGGITQSPKYLFRKEGQNVTLSCEQNLNHDAMYWYRQDPGQGLRLIYYSQIVNDFQKGDIAEGYSVSREKKESFPLTVTSAQKNPTAFYLCASQLAFTDTQYFGPGTRLTVL.

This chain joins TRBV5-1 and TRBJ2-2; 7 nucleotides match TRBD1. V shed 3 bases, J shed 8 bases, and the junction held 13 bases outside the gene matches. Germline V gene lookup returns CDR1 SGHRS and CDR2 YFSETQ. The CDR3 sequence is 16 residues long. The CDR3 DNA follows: TGCGCCAGCAGCTCGTCGGGACAGTTTTTATCAGGGGAGCTGTTTTTT. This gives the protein CASSSSGQFLSGELFF.

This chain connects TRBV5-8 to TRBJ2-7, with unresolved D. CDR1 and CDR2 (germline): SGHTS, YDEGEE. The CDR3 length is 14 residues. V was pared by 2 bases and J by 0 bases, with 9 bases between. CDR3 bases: TGTGCCAGCAGCTTTCTAGTGTCCTCCTACGAGCAGTACTTC. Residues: CASSFLVSSYEQYF.

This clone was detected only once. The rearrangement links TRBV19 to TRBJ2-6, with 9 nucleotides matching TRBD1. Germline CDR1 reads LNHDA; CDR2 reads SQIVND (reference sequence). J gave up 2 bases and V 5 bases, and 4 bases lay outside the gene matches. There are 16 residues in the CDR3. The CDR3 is CASSGYRGPGANVLTF. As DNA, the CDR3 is TGTGCCAGTAGTGGCTACAGGGGGCCTGGGGCCAACGTCCTGACTTTC.

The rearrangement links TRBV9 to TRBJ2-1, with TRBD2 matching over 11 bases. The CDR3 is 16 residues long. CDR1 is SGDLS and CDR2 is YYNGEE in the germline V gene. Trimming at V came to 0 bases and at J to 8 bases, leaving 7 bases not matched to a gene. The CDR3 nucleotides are TGTGCCAGCAGCGTAGAGGGGGGGACTAGCGGCGATGAGCAGTTCTTC. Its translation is CASSVEGGTSGDEQFF.